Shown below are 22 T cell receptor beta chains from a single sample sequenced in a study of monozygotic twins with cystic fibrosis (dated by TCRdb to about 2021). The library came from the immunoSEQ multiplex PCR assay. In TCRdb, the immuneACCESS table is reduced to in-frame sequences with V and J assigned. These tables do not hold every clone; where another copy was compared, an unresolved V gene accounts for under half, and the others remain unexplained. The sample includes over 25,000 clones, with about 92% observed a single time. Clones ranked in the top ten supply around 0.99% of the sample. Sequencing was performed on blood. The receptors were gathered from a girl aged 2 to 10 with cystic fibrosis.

The CDR3 DNA is TGTGCCACCAGCAGAGATACCGATTACGAGCAGTACTTC. Protein product: CATSRDTDYEQYF. The rearrangement uses TRBV15 and TRBJ2-7, with D unclear. Germline V gene data show CDR1 as LNHNV and CDR2 as YYDKDF (reference sequence). CDR3 length equals 13 residues. Deletions cut 0 bases from V and 4 bases from J, with 7 bases between.

CDR3 nucleotides: TGTGCCAGCAGCTTAGATGCGAGGACTAGTTTTTTAGACGAGCAGTACTTC. It translates to CASSLDARTSFLDEQYF. The chain is built from TRBV11-2 and TRBJ2-7, with 7 bases fitting TRBD2. Looked up from germline, CDR1 is SGHAT and CDR2 is FQNNGV. The ends lost 0 bases at V and 5 bases at J; junction bases unmatched: 13. This CDR3 spans 17 amino acids.

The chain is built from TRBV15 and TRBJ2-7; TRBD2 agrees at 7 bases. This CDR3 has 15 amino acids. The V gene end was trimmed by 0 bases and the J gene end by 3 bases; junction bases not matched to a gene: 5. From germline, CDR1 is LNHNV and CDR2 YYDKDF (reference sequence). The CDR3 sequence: CATSRDRTGGYEQYF. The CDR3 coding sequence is TGTGCCACCAGCAGAGATAGGACGGGGGGCTACGAGCAGTACTTC. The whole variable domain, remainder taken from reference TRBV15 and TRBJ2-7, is DAMVIQNPRYQVTQFGKPVTLSCSQTLNHNVMYWYQQKSSQAPKLLFHYYDKDFNNEADTPDNFQSRRPNTSFCFLDIRSPGLGDTAMYLCATSRDRTGGYEQYFGPGTRLTVT.

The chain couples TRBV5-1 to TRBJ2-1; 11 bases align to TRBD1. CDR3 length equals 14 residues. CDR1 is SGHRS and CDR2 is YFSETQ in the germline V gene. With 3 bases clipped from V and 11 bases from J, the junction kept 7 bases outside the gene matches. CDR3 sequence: CASSSPGQGGQQFF. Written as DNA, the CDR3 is TGCGCCAGCAGCTCCCCGGGACAGGGGGGTCAGCAGTTCTTC.

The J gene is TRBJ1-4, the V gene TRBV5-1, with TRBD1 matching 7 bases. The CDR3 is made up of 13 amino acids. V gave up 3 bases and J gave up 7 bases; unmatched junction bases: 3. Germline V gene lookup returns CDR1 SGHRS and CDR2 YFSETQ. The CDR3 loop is CASSSTGSEKLFF. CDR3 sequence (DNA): TGCGCCAGCAGCTCGACAGGGAGTGAAAAACTGTTTTTT.

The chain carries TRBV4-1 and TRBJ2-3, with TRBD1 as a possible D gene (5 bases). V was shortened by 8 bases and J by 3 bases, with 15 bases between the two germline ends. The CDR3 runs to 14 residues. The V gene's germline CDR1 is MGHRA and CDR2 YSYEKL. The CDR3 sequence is CASSETALTDTQYF. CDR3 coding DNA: TGCGCCAGCTCCGAGACAGCATTAACAGATACGCAGTATTTT.

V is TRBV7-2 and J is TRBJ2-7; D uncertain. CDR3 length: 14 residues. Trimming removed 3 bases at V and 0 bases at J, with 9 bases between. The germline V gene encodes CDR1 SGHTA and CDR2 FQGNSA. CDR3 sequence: CASSFAGVSYEQYF. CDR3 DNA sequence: TGTGCCAGCAGCTTCGCTGGGGTCTCCTACGAGCAGTACTTC.

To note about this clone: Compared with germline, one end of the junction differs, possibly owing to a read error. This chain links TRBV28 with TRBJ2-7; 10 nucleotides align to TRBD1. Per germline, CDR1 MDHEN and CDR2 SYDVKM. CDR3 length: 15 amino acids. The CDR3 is CASSFQTGGAKALLF. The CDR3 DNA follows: TGTGCCAGCAGTTTTCAGACAGGGGGCGCGAAGGCCCTTCTCTTC.

As DNA, the CDR3 is TGTGCCAGCACCCTTAACAGGGGCCTTCTCTATGGCTACACCTTC. Translated, it gives CASTLNRGLLYGYTF. The rearrangement links TRBV5-6 to TRBJ1-2; 7 positions agree with TRBD1. CDR1 is SGHDT, CDR2 YYEEEE, per germline. V dropped 6 bases and J dropped 4; count of bases not matched to a gene: 12. This CDR3 region has 15 residues.

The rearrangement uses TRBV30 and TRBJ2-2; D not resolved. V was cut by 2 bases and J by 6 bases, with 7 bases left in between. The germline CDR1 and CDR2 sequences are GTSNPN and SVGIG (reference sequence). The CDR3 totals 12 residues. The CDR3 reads CAWSYGAGELFF. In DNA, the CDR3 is TGTGCCTGGAGTTACGGTGCCGGGGAGCTGTTTTTT. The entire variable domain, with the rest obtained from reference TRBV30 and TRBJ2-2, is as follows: SQTIHQWPATLVQPVGSPLSLECTVEGTSNPNLYWYRQAAGRGLQLLFYSVGIGQISSEVPQNLSASRPQDRQFILSSKKLLLSDSGFYLCAWSYGAGELFFGEGSRLTVL.

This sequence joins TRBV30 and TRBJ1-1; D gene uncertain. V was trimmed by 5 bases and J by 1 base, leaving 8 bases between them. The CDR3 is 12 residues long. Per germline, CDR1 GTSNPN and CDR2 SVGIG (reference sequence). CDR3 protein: CAWAFRNTEAFF. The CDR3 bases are TGTGCCTGGGCCTTCCGGAACACTGAAGCTTTCTTT.

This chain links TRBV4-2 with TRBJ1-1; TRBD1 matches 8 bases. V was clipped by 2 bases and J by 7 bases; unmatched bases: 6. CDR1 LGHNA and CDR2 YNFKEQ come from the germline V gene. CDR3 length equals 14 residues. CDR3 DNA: TGTGCCAGCAGCCAACGACCAGGGGGCAGTGAAGCTTTCTTT. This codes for CASSQRPGGSEAFF.

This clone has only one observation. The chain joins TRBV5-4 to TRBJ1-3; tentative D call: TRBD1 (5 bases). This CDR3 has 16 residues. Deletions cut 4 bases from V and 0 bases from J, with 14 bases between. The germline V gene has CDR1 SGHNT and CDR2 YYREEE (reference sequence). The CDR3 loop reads CASSPGLLSSGNTIYF. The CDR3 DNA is TGTGCCAGCAGCCCGGGACTTTTGAGCTCTGGAAACACCATATATTTT.

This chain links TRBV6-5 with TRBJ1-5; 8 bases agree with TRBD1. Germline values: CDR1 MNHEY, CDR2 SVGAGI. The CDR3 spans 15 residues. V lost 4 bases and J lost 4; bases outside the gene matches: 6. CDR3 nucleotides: TGTGCCAGCAGTTTGGACAGGGCTGTGAATCAGCCCCAGCATTTT. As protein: CASSLDRAVNQPQHF.

Here the CDR3 reads CSAQGASQETQYF. Written as DNA, the CDR3 is TGCAGCGCCCAGGGGGCTAGCCAAGAGACCCAGTACTTC. J is TRBJ2-5 and V is TRBV29-1, with TRBD1 matching 8 bases. Germline V gene lookup returns CDR1 SQVTM and CDR2 ANQGSEA. V was pared by 7 bases and J by 1 base, with 5 bases of the junction left unmatched. The CDR3 sequence is 13 residues long.

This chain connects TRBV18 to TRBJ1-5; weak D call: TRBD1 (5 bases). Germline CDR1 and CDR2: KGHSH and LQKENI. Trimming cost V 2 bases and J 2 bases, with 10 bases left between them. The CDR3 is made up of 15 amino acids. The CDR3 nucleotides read TGTGCCAGCTCACCAAACGGGGGTGGCAATCAGCCCCAGCATTTT. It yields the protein CASSPNGGGNQPQHF.

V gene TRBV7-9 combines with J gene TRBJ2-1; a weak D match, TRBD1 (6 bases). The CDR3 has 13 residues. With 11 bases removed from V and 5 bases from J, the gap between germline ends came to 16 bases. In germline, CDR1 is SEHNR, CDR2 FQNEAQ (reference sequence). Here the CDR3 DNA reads TGTGCCGGCACAGGGCCCAACGACAATGAGCAGTTCTTC. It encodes CAGTGPNDNEQFF.

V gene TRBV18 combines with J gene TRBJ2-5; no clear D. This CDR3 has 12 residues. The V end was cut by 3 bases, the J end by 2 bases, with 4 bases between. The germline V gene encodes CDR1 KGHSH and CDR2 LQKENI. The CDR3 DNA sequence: TGTGCCAGCTCACCGGGACAAGAGACCCAGTACTTC. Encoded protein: CASSPGQETQYF.

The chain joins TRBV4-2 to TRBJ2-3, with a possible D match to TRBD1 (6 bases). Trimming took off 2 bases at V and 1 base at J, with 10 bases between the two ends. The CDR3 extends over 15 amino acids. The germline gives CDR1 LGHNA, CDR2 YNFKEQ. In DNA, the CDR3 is TGTGCCAGCAGCCAACTACAGGGCGGCACAGATACGCAGTATTTT. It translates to CASSQLQGGTDTQYF.

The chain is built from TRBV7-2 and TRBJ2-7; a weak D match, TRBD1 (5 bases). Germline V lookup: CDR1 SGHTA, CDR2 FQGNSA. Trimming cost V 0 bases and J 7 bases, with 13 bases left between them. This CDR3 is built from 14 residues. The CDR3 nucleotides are TGTGCCAGCAGCTTAGCCAAGGGGTCGCGGGAGCAGTACTTC. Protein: CASSLAKGSREQYF.

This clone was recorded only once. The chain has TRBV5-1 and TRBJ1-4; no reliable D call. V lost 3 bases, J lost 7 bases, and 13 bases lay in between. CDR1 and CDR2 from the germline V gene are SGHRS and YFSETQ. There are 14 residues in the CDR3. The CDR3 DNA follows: TGCGCCAGCAGCTCGGGAGCTCGAGGTGAAAAACTGTTTTTT. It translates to CASSSGARGEKLFF.

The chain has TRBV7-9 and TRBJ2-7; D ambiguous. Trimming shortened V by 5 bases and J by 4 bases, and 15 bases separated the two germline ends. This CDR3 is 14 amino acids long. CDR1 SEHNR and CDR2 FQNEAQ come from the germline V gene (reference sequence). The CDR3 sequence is CASSRDLNRYEQYF. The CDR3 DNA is TGTGCCAGCAGCCGTGACCTAAATAGGTACGAGCAGTACTTC.